This T cell receptor beta chain was sequenced in a study of post-analysis software for immune sequencing data. Study outcomes and limitations: People with multiple sclerosis had a significantly lower normalized Chao1 diversity than controls did. Four to six TRBV segments were more frequent in patients than controls; TRBV5-6, TRBV5-1 and TRBV20-1 belonged to this group.

Worth noting for this clonotype: The antigen is undetermined.

cDNA libraries for TCR beta contained unique molecular identifiers. T cells numbering roughly 1 to 10 million yielded roughly 500,000 cDNA molecules. TCRdb analysed the PCR reads with MiXCR anew, one entry per CDR3 protein. The sample contains hundreds of thousands of distinct CDR3 sequences, roughly 27% of which appear only once. The V segment lost 0 bases and the J segment 2 bases; nucleotides outside the gene matches: 8. Germline V CDR1 and CDR2: SGDLS, YYNGEE. The CDR3 contains 17 residues. This receptor was identified in a girl aged 5 to 17 with multiple sclerosis. This chain uses TRBV9 with TRBJ2-1; 7 bases align to TRBD2. Sequenced: blood. In DNA, the CDR3 is TGTGCCAGCAGCGTAGCTGACGGGAGGTTCCCCTACAATGAGCAGTTCTTC. Its protein is CASSVADGRFPYNEQFF.